Here is one TCR beta chain with its context. The antigen remains unidentified. This record comes from a study of blood T cells in healthy people across ages. For the study at large: Capturing about one barcoded beta molecule per two T cells was achieved by template switching.

Isolating PBMCs gave at least 7 million of these cells per sample. Study-wide results and caveats: When set beside aged donors, long-lived donors presented more naive CD4+ cells and higher diversity.

The authors ran a second PCR of 7 to 11 cycles using a sample-barcoded 5' primer and a J-beta primer mix. TCRdb passed the 5' RACE reads through MiXCR, listing each CDR3 protein once. The sample yields approximately 1,700,000 distinct CDR3 sequences, about two fifths seen once. V lost 2 bases, J lost 1 base, and 3 bases stayed unmatched. The germline CDR1 and CDR2 sequences are SGDLS and YYNGEE. The CDR3 runs to 16 residues. The chain has TRBV9 and TRBJ1-5; 10 bases line up with TRBD1. The clonotype was recovered from a human donor in good health. The source material was blood. CDR3 loop: CASSVDRGPSNQPQHF. The CDR3 region has the DNA TGTGCCAGCAGCGTCGACAGGGGGCCAAGCAATCAGCCCCAGCATTTT.